These 29 T cell receptor beta chains share one sample of origin, sequenced in a study of shared clonotypes between healthy human individuals. Profiling relied on immunoSEQ multiplex PCR, and the TCRdb table lists in-frame clones only, not all of them. Of 550,000 to 800,000 clones listed, 90% are singletons. Sequencing was carried out using memory CD8+ T cells from PBMCs. Indicated subset: CD45RO+ cells pooled with CCR7-negative TemRA cells. The receptor set was obtained from a man between 18 and 35 years old in good health. Some clones in this sample may be carry-over from other donors' samples.

The chain has TRBV14 and TRBJ2-1; TRBD2 aligns across 9 bases. The CDR3 has 19 residues. CDR1 and CDR2 (germline): SGHDN, FVKESK. Germline trimming cut 0 bases from V and 6 bases from J; bases unmatched to any gene: 15. CDR3 DNA: TGTGCCAGCAGCCAAGATCTATTGAGGCGGGAGGGCCTTTTCAATGAGCAGTTCTTC. As protein: CASSQDLLRREGLFNEQFF. The entire variable domain, with the rest obtained from reference TRBV14 and TRBJ2-1, is as follows: EAGVTQFPSHSVIEKGQTVTLRCDPISGHDNLYWYRRVMGKEIKFLLHFVKESKQDESGMPNNRFLAERTGGTYSTLKVQPAELEDSGVYFCASSQDLLRREGLFNEQFFGPGTRLTVL.

The chain joins TRBV30 to TRBJ2-7; D not certain. Trimming stripped 0 bases from V and 0 bases from J, with 12 bases between. CDR3 size: 15 residues. CDR1 GTSNPN and CDR2 SVGIG come from the germline V gene (reference sequence). The CDR3 nucleotides are TGTGCCTGGAGTGTACCGGTACTTTACTCCTACGAGCAGTACTTC. Protein product: CAWSVPVLYSYEQYF.

This rearrangement joins TRBV5-6 to TRBJ2-5, with D uncertain. CDR3 length equals 13 residues. The V end lost 2 bases, the J end lost 4 bases, and 9 bases lay between the germline ends. Germline V lookup: CDR1 SGHDT, CDR2 YYEEEE. The CDR3 sequence: CASSFPNLETQYF. CDR3 bases: TGTGCCAGCAGCTTCCCCAACCTAGAGACCCAGTACTTC.

The chain employs TRBV30 and TRBJ1-2; D unresolved. Germline loops: CDR1 GTSNPN, CDR2 SVGIG (reference sequence). V was trimmed by 1 base and J by 2 bases, leaving 14 bases between them. The CDR3 contains 15 residues. DNA for the CDR3: TGTGCCTGGAGTGCCCATAGGTCCCACAACTATGGCTACACCTTC. Translated, it gives CAWSAHRSHNYGYTF.

The CDR3, as DNA: TGTGCCAGCAGCTTAGCTGAGGTGACTGAAGCTTTCTTT. This translates into CASSLAEVTEAFF. V and J are TRBV7-6 and TRBJ1-1; unclear D gene. Looked up from germline, CDR1 is SGHVS and CDR2 is FNYEAQ. The CDR3 totals 13 residues. With 0 bases removed from V and 5 bases from J, the gap between germline ends came to 7 bases.

The chain uses TRBV5-4 and TRBJ2-1, with a tentative D call TRBD1 (5 bases). The germline V gene encodes CDR1 SGHNT and CDR2 YYREEE (reference sequence). V was trimmed by 0 bases and J by 5 bases, leaving 12 bases between them. The CDR3 extends over 15 amino acids. Here the CDR3 reads CASSLVGAIDNEQFF. As DNA, the CDR3 is TGTGCCAGCAGCTTGGTAGGGGCAATAGACAATGAGCAGTTCTTC.

J is TRBJ2-7 and V is TRBV27; D is uncertain. Germline CDR1 and CDR2: MNHEY and SMNVEV (reference sequence). The length of the CDR3 is 12 residues. Trimming removed 5 bases from V and 7 bases from J, with 12 bases in between. The DNA of the CDR3 is TGTGCCAGCAGTCTTTACATGGGGGAGCAGTACTTC. This gives the protein CASSLYMGEQYF.

The rearrangement uses TRBV7-3 and TRBJ1-2; no firm D call. V lost 6 bases, J lost 8 bases, and 16 bases lay in between. The CDR3 length is 13 residues. CDR1 is SGHTA, CDR2 FQGTGA, per germline. The CDR3 DNA follows: TGTGCCAGCAGGTCCGGGTTGGAACGGGGCTACACCTTC. Its translation is CASRSGLERGYTF.

The chain carries TRBV10-3 and TRBJ1-5; TRBD1 is a possible D gene (5 bases). The CDR3 spans 14 residues. The germline CDR1 and CDR2 sequences are ENHRY and SYGVKD. The V end was cut by 2 bases, the J end by 2 bases, with 7 bases between. This chain's CDR3 is CAISEQGGNQPQHF. The CDR3 region has the DNA TGTGCCATCAGTGAGCAGGGAGGCAATCAGCCCCAGCATTTT.

The chain is built from TRBV7-9 and TRBJ1-2; D uncertain. Germline V gene data show CDR1 as SEHNR and CDR2 as FQNEAQ (reference sequence). V was trimmed by 5 bases and J by 4 bases, leaving 17 bases between them. This CDR3 has 15 residues. CDR3 DNA sequence: TGTGCCAGCAGCCAAGATCCGCCGGGGAGCTATGGCTACACCTTC. Translated: CASSQDPPGSYGYTF.

The rearrangement links TRBV7-9 to TRBJ2-2; D remains ambiguous. Germline CDR1 SEHNR, CDR2 FQNEAQ (reference sequence). The CDR3 is made up of 13 amino acids. V lost 3 bases, J lost 1 base, and 3 bases lay in between. The CDR3 spells CASSLENTGELFF. The CDR3 DNA follows: TGTGCCAGCAGCTTGGAGAACACCGGGGAGCTGTTTTTT.

This clone was found a few times. The chain employs TRBV9 and TRBJ1-2; D not certain. V lost 0 bases, J lost 2 bases, and 5 bases lay in between. Germline V gives CDR1 SGDLS, CDR2 YYNGEE. CDR3 length equals 13 residues. The CDR3 sequence: CASSVGKNYGYTF. The CDR3 region has the DNA TGTGCCAGCAGCGTAGGCAAGAACTATGGCTACACCTTC.

V and J are TRBV4-2 and TRBJ2-1; D remains unclear. CDR3 length equals 13 residues. V was shortened by 0 bases and J by 10 bases, with 10 bases between the two germline ends. Germline CDR1 and CDR2: LGHNA and YNFKEQ. For the CDR3, the DNA is TGTGCCAGCAGCCAAGAGTTACCGTGGGAGCAGTTCTTC. This encodes CASSQELPWEQFF.

As for this clone: The sample contains more than one DNA sequence encoding this CDR3. This sequence joins TRBV7-9 and TRBJ2-7; TRBD1 matches 8 bases. The J segment lost 2 bases and the V segment lost 5 bases, leaving 5 bases of the junction unmatched. This CDR3 is 14 amino acids long. Germline V gene sequence: CDR1 SEHNR, CDR2 FQNEAQ (reference sequence). The DNA of the CDR3 is TGTGCCAGCAGCCCCGGGACAGGTCCCTACGAGCAGTACTTC. It translates to CASSPGTGPYEQYF.

This rearrangement joins TRBV7-9 to TRBJ1-6, with D perhaps TRBD1 (5 bases). The CDR3 consists of 16 residues. V was trimmed by 5 bases and J by 8 bases, leaving 19 bases between them. Looked up from germline, CDR1 is SEHNR and CDR2 is FQNEAQ (reference sequence). The DNA of the CDR3 is TGTGCCAGCAGCCACGCGCCGGGACGCGAAGATTCACCCCTCCACTTT. The encoded protein is CASSHAPGREDSPLHF.

The chain couples TRBV4-2 to TRBJ2-1, with 7 nucleotides matching TRBD2. Germline CDR1 LGHNA, CDR2 YNFKEQ. The CDR3 extends over 16 amino acids. V dropped 0 bases and J dropped 7; count of bases not matched to a gene: 9. Here the CDR3 reads CASSQDSGGSRNEQFF. DNA of the CDR3: TGTGCCAGCAGCCAAGATTCGGGCGGGAGTAGGAATGAGCAGTTCTTC.

The chain combines TRBV11-2 with TRBJ2-7; no reliable D call. This CDR3 has 14 amino acids. V was clipped by 4 bases and J by 3 bases, with 13 bases between them. Germline CDR1 and CDR2: SGHAT and FQNNGV. CDR3 protein: CASSSRTEFYEQYF. DNA for the CDR3: TGTGCCAGCAGCTCCCGGACGGAATTCTACGAGCAGTACTTC.

The gene calls are TRBV29-1 and TRBJ2-1, with 9 bases identical to TRBD1. The CDR3 consists of 15 residues. The germline gives CDR1 SQVTM, CDR2 ANQGSEA. V lost 8 bases to trimming and J lost 4 bases; unmatched junction nucleotides: 12. DNA for the CDR3: TGCAGCTTTGTTGGGCGGACAGGGGAATACAATGAGCAGTTCTTC. Amino acid sequence: CSFVGRTGEYNEQFF.

As to this clone: Within the sample, other DNA sequences also encode this same CDR3. V usage is TRBV5-1 and J usage is TRBJ2-7; 9 bases align to TRBD1. CDR3 length: 15 amino acids. Trimming at V came to 0 bases and at J to 0 bases, leaving 1 base not matched to a gene. Germline assignment: CDR1 SGHRS and CDR2 YFSETQ. CDR3 amino acids: CASSLAQGASYEQYF. The CDR3, as DNA: TGCGCCAGCAGCTTGGCACAGGGGGCCTCCTACGAGCAGTACTTC.

The V gene is TRBV29-1, the J gene TRBJ1-2; 9 nucleotides align to TRBD1. The germline CDR1 and CDR2 sequences are SQVTM and ANQGSEA. Trimming at V came to 3 bases and at J to 4 bases, leaving 6 bases not matched to a gene. The CDR3 loop spans 14 amino acids. CDR3: CSVEGTGYGYGYTF. The CDR3 DNA sequence: TGCAGCGTTGAGGGGACAGGGTACGGCTATGGCTACACCTTC.

The chain combines TRBV14 with TRBJ2-3; D is perhaps TRBD1 (5 bases). CDR1 is SGHDN and CDR2 is FVKESK in the germline V gene. The V end lost 0 bases, the J end lost 6 bases, and 19 bases lay between the germline ends. This CDR3 comprises 17 residues. As DNA, the CDR3 is TGTGCCAGCAGCCAAGATTTTGCAGGGCTTCGGGCGGATACGCAGTATTTT. Translation gives CASSQDFAGLRADTQYF.

The chain uses TRBV28 and TRBJ2-7; possibly TRBD1 for D (5 bases). V lost 2 bases to trimming and J lost 4 bases, with 9 bases between them. Germline CDR1 and CDR2: MDHEN and SYDVKM. The length of the CDR3 is 13 residues. This CDR3 is CASSLPTGYEQYF. The CDR3 region has the DNA TGTGCCAGCAGTTTACCCACAGGATACGAGCAGTACTTC.

The chain couples TRBV27 to TRBJ2-7, with TRBD1 matching 10 bases. Germline-derived CDR1 and CDR2 are MNHEY and SMNVEV (reference sequence). The CDR3 covers 17 residues. V lost 2 bases, J lost 7 bases, and 14 bases stayed unmatched. Here the CDR3 DNA reads TGTGCCAGCAGTTTAATTGAGACAGGGGGCCTTTTAGGTGAGCAGTACTTC. This gives the protein CASSLIETGGLLGEQYF.

This clone was counted once. This rearrangement joins TRBV9 to TRBJ2-5, with 9 bases that match TRBD1. The germline V gene encodes CDR1 SGDLS and CDR2 YYNGEE. CDR3 size: 18 residues. V trimming: 3 bases; J trimming: 2 bases; junction bases outside the gene matches: 14. The CDR3 reads CASSDTRSWDRAQETQYF. The DNA for the CDR3 is TGTGCCAGCAGCGACACACGTAGTTGGGACAGGGCTCAAGAGACCCAGTACTTC.

The rearrangement uses TRBV4-1 and TRBJ2-7; D is unclear. The CDR3 loop spans 17 amino acids. The germline V and J ends were trimmed by 1 base and 2 bases, with 18 bases remaining between them. Per germline, CDR1 MGHRA and CDR2 YSYEKL. The CDR3 loop is CASSQGSWQTGTYEQYF. Here the CDR3 DNA reads TGCGCCAGCAGCCAAGGATCTTGGCAAACTGGGACCTACGAGCAGTACTTC.

V and J are TRBV10-2 and TRBJ2-5; no firm D call. Germline V gene sequence: CDR1 WSHSY, CDR2 SAAADI. The CDR3 consists of 14 residues. The V end lost 3 bases, the J end lost 5 bases, and 13 bases lay between the germline ends. The CDR3 DNA sequence: TGCGCCAGCAGTGACCGTGCCGTCGGGGAGACCCAGTACTTC. This gives the protein CASSDRAVGETQYF.

The chain couples TRBV19 to TRBJ2-5; either TRBD1 or TRBD2 may fit D (5 bases each). Germline V gene sequence: CDR1 LNHDA, CDR2 SQIVND (reference sequence). Trimming shortened V by 6 bases and J by 1 base, and 12 bases separated the two germline ends. This CDR3 comprises 14 residues. The CDR3 is CASSPRGSQETQYF. The DNA for the CDR3 is TGTGCCAGTAGCCCCCGGGGCAGCCAAGAGACCCAGTACTTC.

J is TRBJ1-1 and V is TRBV18; 8 bases map to TRBD1. The CDR3 is made up of 14 amino acids. V trimming: 2 bases; J trimming: 4 bases; junction bases outside the gene matches: 3. Per germline, CDR1 KGHSH and CDR2 LQKENI. CDR3 in amino acids: CASSPTGGGTEAFF. The CDR3 region has the DNA TGTGCCAGCTCACCAACAGGGGGAGGCACTGAAGCTTTCTTT. The full variable domain, in which reference TRBV18 and TRBJ1-1 provide the parts outside the CDR3, is NAGVMQNPRHLVRRRGQEARLRCSPMKGHSHVYWYRQLPEEGLKFMVYLQKENIIDESGMPKERFSAEFPKEGPSILRIQQVVRGDSAAYFCASSPTGGGTEAFFGQGTRLTVV.

V usage is TRBV5-1 and J usage is TRBJ2-1; maybe TRBD1 (6 bases). This CDR3 is 16 amino acids long. Per germline, CDR1 SGHRS and CDR2 YFSETQ. The V end lost 0 bases, the J end lost 2 bases, and 12 bases lay between the germline ends. The CDR3 loop is CASSLDGRGPYNEQFF. The CDR3 bases are TGCGCCAGCAGCTTGGATGGCAGGGGTCCCTACAATGAGCAGTTCTTC.